The following is a T cell receptor (beta chain) sequence with its context. This clonotype was observed a handful of times. Which antigen it targets is not known. No clone much larger than this one lies a single base away; base qualities are absent. From the cysteine through the phenylalanine, the CDR3 covers 12 amino acids. Solely the CDR3 DNA is kept, with 36 bases framed from the first base. Looking up the germline V gene (reference sequence) yields CDR1 DFQATT and CDR2 SNEGSKA. The junction shows trimming of 2 bases on V and 7 bases on J, plus 11 bases between the germline ends. The data derive from a study of neurological immune-mediated disorders (dated by TCRdb to the late 2010s). For the study in its entirety: Among the approximately 34 multiple sclerosis patients, relapsing-remitting MS was present in around 30 and secondary progressive MS was present in 3. Using UMI-based sequencing, the study compared peripheral blood TCR-beta repertoires from patients with HTLV-I-associated myelopathy (HAM/TSP), patients with multiple sclerosis, and healthy controls. The roughly 100 TCR-beta libraries covered PBMC samples along with longitudinal samples, technical triplicates, and paired sorted CD4+ and CD8+ T-cell subsets. The cohort was made up of about 66 subjects, consisting of around 14 HAM/TSP patients, 34 multiple sclerosis patients and 20 healthy controls.

Findings and caveats that apply to the study as a whole: Phylogenetic analysis grouped repertoires from 18 of 34 MS patients into a cluster of related CDR3 sequences, suggesting a possible repertoire-level signature. Expanded clones from different subjects shared no identical CDR3 amino acid sequences, which suggests that TCR-beta repertoires were private in all groups. No clinical or MRI features were associated with the MS cluster, and the authors said that larger cohorts are needed. TCR clonal expansion was greatest in HAM/TSP patients and smallest in MS patients, who ranked below even healthy controls.

For unsorted PBMC libraries, 2 million PBMCs were used after storage in RNAlater at -80 degrees C until RNA extraction. Multiple sclerosis patients were enrolled in a US clinical protocol evaluating disease progression by magnetic resonance imaging. Peripheral blood underwent Ficoll-Hypaque density gradient centrifugation to isolate PBMCs, which were then cryopreserved in liquid nitrogen. cDNA was synthesized by template-switch 5'RACE using a primer carrying a 10-nucleotide random unique molecular identifier by which each TCR transcript was tagged. Every sequencing run yielded over 170 million TCR-beta sequences covering 15-18 subjects. The RNeasy kit was used to extract total RNA. The KAPA Real-time Library Amplification kit was used to amplify TCR-beta VDJ regions with primers for the TCR constant region and the 5'RACE anchor. Sample indexes and Illumina adaptors were added in a first PCR, after which library yield was increased in a second PCR. The roughly 650 bp TCR product was size-selected on a 2% E-gel SizeSelection system after Ampure bead purification. Before pooling, library quality was assessed on a Bioanalyzer, concentration was determined with Qubit, and library quantification was performed with the Kapa Library Quantification kit. Paired-end 2 x 150 bp sequencing of the libraries was performed on an Illumina HiSeq 2500. To increase sequence diversity, roughly 24-31% phiX was spiked into each library pool. In the authors' own workflow: Quality-filtered reads were processed with the UMI-based MiGEC pipeline, which removed over 75% of raw TCR sequences during error correction. IMGT germline references were used for alignment of VDJ genes, and clonotypes were defined by a unique CDR3 amino acid sequence together with V-J genes. VDJtools evaluated clonal expansion, Shannon diversity and CDR3 relatedness (CalcPairwiseDistances, ClusterSamples); CLCbio workbench built phylogenetic trees. Expanded clones were defined as having at least 8 unique UMIs, based on coefficient-of-variation modelling across technical triplicates. TCRdb reanalyzed the raw reads on its own, using fastp at Q25 for trimming and MiXCR for clone calling, and kept in-frame beta chains. Here each entry gathers all rows of one CDR3 protein and keeps the most common genes and DNA. These V and J calls rely on TCRdb rather than the paper's analysis. The table for this sample lists roughly 28,000 distinct CDR3 sequences; about 3.5% of them were counted only once. The ten largest clones capture 7% of the sample.

The clonotype comes from a woman under 40 with multiple sclerosis. The V and J genes are TRBV20-1 and TRBJ1-2; the D gene remains uncertain. Sequenced sample: PBMCs. The sequence in DNA is TGCAGTGCTAGAAAGGGAAGTGTTGGCTACACCTTC. Its protein product is CSARKGSVGYTF.